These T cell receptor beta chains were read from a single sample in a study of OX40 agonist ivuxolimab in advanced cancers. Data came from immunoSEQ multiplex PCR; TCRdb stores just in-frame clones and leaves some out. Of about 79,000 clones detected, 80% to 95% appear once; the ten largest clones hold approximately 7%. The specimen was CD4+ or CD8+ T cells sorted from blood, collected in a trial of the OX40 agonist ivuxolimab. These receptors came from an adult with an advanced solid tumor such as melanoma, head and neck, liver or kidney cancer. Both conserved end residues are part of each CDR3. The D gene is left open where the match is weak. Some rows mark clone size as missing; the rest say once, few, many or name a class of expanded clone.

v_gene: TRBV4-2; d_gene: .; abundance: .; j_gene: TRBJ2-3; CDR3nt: TGTGCCAGCAGCCAGGTAGGGGGGAACGCAGATACGCAGTATTTT; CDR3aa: CASSQVGGNADTQYF
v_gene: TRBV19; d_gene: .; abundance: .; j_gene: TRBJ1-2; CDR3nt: TGTGCCAGTAGTATAGATAACAGGAACTATGGCTACACCTTC; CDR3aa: CASSIDNRNYGYTF
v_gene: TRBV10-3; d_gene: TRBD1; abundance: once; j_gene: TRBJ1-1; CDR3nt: TGTGCCATCAGAAGACAGGGCATGAACACTGAAGCTTTCTTT; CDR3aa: CAIRRQGMNTEAFF
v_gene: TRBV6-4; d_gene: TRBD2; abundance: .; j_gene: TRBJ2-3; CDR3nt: TGTGCCAGCAGTAGGGCCCCGGGACTAGCGGGAGGCACAGATACGCAGTATTTT; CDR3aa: CASSRAPGLAGGTDTQYF
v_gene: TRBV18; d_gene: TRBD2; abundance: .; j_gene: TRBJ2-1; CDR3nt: TGTGCCAGCTCACCACCGACTAGCGGGAGTGGCAATGAGCAGTTCTTC; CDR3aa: CASSPPTSGSGNEQFF
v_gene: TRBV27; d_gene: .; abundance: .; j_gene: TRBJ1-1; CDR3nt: TGTGCCAGCAGTTTATTGTCGGGGGCGGCTGAAGCTTTCTTT; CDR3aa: CASSLLSGAAEAFF
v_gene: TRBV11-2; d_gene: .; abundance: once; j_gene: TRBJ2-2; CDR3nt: TGTGCCAGCAGCTTTCAGGGGAACACCGGGGAGCTGTTTTTT; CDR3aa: CASSFQGNTGELFF
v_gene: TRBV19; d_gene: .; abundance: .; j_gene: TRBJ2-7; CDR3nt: TGTGCCAGTAGCCGGGACTCCCTAGGGTACGAGCAGTACTTC; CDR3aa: CASSRDSLGYEQYF
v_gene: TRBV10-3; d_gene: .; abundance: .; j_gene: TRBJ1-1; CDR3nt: TGTGCCATCAGTGAGTCGATACAAACTGGTGAAGCTTTCTTT; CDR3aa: CAISESIQTGEAFF
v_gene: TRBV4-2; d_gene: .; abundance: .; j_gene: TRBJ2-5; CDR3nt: TGTGCCAGCAGCCCCACAGGATACCAAGAGACCCAGTACTTC; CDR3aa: CASSPTGYQETQYF
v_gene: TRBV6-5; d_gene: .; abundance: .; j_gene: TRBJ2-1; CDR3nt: TGTGCCAGCAGTTACTCTGGACAGCTAATCTACAATGAGCAGTTCTTC; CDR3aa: CASSYSGQLIYNEQFF
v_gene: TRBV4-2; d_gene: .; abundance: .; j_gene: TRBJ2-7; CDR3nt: TGTGCCAGCAGCCAAGATAACGCGGCCTACGAGCAGTACTTC; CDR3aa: CASSQDNAAYEQYF
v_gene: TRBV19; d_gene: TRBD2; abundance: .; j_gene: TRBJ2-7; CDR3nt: TGTGCCAGTAGTAAAGCGGGAGGGCCCGGGGAGCAGTACTTC; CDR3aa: CASSKAGGPGEQYF
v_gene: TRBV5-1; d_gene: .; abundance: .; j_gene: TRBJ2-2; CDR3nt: TGCGCCAGCAGCTTACGGGAGTCGGCCGGGGAGCTGTTTTTT; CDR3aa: CASSLRESAGELFF
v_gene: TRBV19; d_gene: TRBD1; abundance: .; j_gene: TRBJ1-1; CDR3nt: TGTGCCAGTAGTATACCGACAGGGGGCTCTGAAGCTTTCTTT; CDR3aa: CASSIPTGGSEAFF
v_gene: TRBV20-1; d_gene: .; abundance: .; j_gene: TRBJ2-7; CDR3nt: TGCAGTGCGGAGATCTCCTACGAGCAGTACTTC; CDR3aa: CSAEISYEQYF
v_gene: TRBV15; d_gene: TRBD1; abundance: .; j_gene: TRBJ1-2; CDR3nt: TGTGCCACCAGCAGAGGACAGGGTCATGGCTACACCTTC; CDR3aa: CATSRGQGHGYTF
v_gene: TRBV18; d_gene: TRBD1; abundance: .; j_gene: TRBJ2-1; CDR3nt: TGTGCCAGCTCACCACAGGGGGCGCCTAACAATGAGCAGTTCTTC; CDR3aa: CASSPQGAPNNEQFF
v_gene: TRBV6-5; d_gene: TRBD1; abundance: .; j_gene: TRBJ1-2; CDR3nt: TGTGCCAGCAGTGGGACAGCCCTCGGGTATGGCTACACCTTC; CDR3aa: CASSGTALGYGYTF
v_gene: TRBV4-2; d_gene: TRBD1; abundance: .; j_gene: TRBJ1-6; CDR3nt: TGTGCCAGCAGTAACCGGGGACAGACAAATTCACCCCTCCACTTT; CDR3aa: CASSNRGQTNSPLHF
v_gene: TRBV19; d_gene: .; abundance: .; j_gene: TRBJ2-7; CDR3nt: TGTGCCAGTAGTATAGGTAGCCCCGTCTACGAGCAGTACTTC; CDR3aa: CASSIGSPVYEQYF
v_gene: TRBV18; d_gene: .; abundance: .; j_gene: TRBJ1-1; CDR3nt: TGTGCCAGCTCACCAAAAAGCGCCCCGAACACTGAAGCTTTCTTT; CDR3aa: CASSPKSAPNTEAFF
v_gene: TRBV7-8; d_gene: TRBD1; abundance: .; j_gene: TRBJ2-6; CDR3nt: TGTGCCAGCAGCTTAGAGCCCGGGACAGGGTATAGCGCTGGGGCCAACGTCCTGACTTTC; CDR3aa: CASSLEPGTGYSAGANVLTF
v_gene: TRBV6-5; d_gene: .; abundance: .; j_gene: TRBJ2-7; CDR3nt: TGTGCCAGCAGCTTGACCAGCTACGAGCAGTACTTC; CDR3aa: CASSLTSYEQYF
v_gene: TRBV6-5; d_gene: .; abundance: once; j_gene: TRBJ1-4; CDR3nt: TGTGCCAGCAGAACTAGCAGTTGGGAAAAACTGTTTTTT; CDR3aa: CASRTSSWEKLFF
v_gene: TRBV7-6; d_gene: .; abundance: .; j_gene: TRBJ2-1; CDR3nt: TGTGCCAGCAGAAGCGGAAGCTACAATGAGCAGTTCTTC; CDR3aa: CASRSGSYNEQFF
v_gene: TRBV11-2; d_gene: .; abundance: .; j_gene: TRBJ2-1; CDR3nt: TGTGCCAGCAGCTTAGCCCGACGGACTTACAATGAGCAGTTCTTC; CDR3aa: CASSLARRTYNEQFF
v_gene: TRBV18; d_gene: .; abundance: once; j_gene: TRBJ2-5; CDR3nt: TGTGCCAGCTCACCACGCCAAGAGACCCAGTACTTC; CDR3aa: CASSPRQETQYF
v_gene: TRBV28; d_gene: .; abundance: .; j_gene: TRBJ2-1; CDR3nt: TGTGCCAGCAATACCCAGGCGGCGGGACTCTCCTACAATGAGCAGTTCTTC; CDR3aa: CASNTQAAGLSYNEQFF
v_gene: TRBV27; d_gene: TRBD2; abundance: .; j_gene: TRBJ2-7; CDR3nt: TGTGCCAGCAGTTTACGGCGACTAGCGGGAGCGACCCCAGCCTACGAGCAGTACTTC; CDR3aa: CASSLRRLAGATPAYEQYF
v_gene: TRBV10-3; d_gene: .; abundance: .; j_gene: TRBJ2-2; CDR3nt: TGTGCCATCAGTGCGTCTGGGATCGACACCGGGGAGCTGTTTTTT; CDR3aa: CAISASGIDTGELFF
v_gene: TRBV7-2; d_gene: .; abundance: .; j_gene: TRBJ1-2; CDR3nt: TGTGCCAGCGGCTACCGGGACAAAGCTAACTATGGCTACACCTTC; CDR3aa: CASGYRDKANYGYTF
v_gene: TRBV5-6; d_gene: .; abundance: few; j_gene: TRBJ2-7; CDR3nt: TGTGCCAGCAGCTTGGCAGGTTTTGCATTTTCCTACGAGCAGTACTTC; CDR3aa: CASSLAGFAFSYEQYF
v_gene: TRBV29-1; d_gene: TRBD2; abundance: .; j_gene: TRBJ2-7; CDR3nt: TGCAGCACGTATACCCTAGCGGGAGGCGAGCAGTACTTC; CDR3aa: CSTYTLAGGEQYF
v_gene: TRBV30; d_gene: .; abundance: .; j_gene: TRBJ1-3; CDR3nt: TGTGCCTGGAGGGACTCCTCTGGAAACACCATATATTTT; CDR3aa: CAWRDSSGNTIYF
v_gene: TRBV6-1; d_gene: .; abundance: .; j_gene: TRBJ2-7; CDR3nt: TGTGCCAGCAGGGTAGGGCAGAGCTCCTACGAGCAGTACTTC; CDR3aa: CASRVGQSSYEQYF
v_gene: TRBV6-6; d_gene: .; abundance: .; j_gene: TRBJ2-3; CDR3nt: TGTGCCAGCATCCCCTCGGGAGCTGTCGGAGCGTATTTT; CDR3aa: CASIPSGAVGAYF
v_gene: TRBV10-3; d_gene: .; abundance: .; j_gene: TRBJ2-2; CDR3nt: TGTGCCATCAGTTCCGGTGGGGGGAGAGGTCACACCGGGGAGCTGTTTTTT; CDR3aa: CAISSGGGRGHTGELFF
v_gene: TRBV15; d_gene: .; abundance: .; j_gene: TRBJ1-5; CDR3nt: TGTGCCACCTCACGGTATAGTAGCAATCAGCCCCAGCATTTT; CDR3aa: CATSRYSSNQPQHF
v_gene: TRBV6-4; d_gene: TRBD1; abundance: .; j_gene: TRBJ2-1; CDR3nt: TGTGCCAGCAGCCCGGACAGGACGGGACCCAGCCGGGGAAGAGAGCAGTTCTTC; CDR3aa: CASSPDRTGPSRGREQFF
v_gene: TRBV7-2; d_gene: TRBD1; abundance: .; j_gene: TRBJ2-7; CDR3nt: TGTGCCAGCAGCTTAGTCGGGACAGGCTATTCCTACGAGCAGTACTTC; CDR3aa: CASSLVGTGYSYEQYF
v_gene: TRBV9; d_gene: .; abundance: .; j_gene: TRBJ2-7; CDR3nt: TGTGCCAGCAGCGTAGGGAGGGGAATGGACGTCCGGCAGTACTTC; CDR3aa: CASSVGRGMDVRQYF
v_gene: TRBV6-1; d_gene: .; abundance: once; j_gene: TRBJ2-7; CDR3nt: TGTGCCAGCAGTGAAGTTAGACCAGGCTACGAGCAGTACTTC; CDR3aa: CASSEVRPGYEQYF
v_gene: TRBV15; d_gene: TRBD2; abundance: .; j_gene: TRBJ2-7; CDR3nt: TGTGCCACCAGCAGAGATATCAGCGGGAGCTCCTACGAGCAGTACTTC; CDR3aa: CATSRDISGSSYEQYF
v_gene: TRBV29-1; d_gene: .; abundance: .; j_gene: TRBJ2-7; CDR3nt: TGCAGCGTTGGACAAGCCTACGAGCAGTACTTC; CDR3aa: CSVGQAYEQYF
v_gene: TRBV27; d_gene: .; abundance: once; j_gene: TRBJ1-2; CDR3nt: TGTGCCTCAAGGGAGGGCTACACCTTC; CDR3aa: CASREGYTF
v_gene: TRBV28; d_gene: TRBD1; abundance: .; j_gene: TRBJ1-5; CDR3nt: TGTGCCAGCAGCTTAAGGACAGGGGGTTTTCAGCCCCAGCATTTT; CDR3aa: CASSLRTGGFQPQHF
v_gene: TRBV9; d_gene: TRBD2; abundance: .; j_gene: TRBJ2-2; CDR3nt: TGTGCCAGCAGCGTAGTGCGGGAGGCCGGGGAGCTGTTTTTT; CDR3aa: CASSVVREAGELFF
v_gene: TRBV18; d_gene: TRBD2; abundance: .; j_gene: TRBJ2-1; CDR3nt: TGTGCCAGCTCAGCGGGAGTAGTATACAATGAGCAGTTCTTC; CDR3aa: CASSAGVVYNEQFF
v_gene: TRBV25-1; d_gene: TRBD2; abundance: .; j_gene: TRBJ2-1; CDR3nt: TGTGCCAGCGGGGGGGAGAGTGATAATGAGCAGTTCTTC; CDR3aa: CASGGESDNEQFF
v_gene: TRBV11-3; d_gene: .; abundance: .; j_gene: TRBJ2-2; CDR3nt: TGTGCCAGCAGCCCCGGGCGTAGCAGGCCATCCGAGGAGCTGTTTTTT; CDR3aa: CASSPGRSRPSEELFF
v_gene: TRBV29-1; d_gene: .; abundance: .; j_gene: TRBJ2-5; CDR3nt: TGCAGCGTTGGGACAGCCGTTCAAGAGACCCAGTACTTC; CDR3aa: CSVGTAVQETQYF
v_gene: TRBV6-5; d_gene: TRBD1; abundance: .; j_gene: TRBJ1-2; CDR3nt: TGTGCCAGCAGTTACCGGGGACAGGGGGCGCATGGCTACACCTTC; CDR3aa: CASSYRGQGAHGYTF
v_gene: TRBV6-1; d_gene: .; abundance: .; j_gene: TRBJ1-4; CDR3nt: TGTGCCAGCAGTGAGGGAGGGGAAAAACTGTTTTTT; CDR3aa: CASSEGGEKLFF